Listed here are 15 T cell receptor beta chains from one sample, sequenced in a study of blood T cell repertoires in COVID-19. TCRdb's copy holds only in-frame clones and misses some; the assay was immunoSEQ multiplex PCR. The table has 250,000 or so clones, about 79% seen once. Specimen: peripheral blood. The receptor set was obtained from a man older than 75 with acute or convalescent COVID-19.

The rearrangement uses TRBV24-1 and TRBJ2-1; TRBD1 might be the D (7 bases). V lost 2 bases, J lost 4 bases, and 20 bases lay in between. In germline, CDR1 is KGHDR, CDR2 SFDVKD. The CDR3 totals 18 residues. CDR3 nucleotides: TGTGCCACCAGTGATTGGGCGGAGGGGGCGAAGGGATACAATGAGCAGTTCTTC. This encodes CATSDWAEGAKGYNEQFF.

The rearrangement joins TRBV5-4 to TRBJ2-3, with D unresolved. The CDR3 is made up of 14 amino acids. From germline, CDR1 is SGHNT and CDR2 YYREEE (reference sequence). V dropped 0 bases and J dropped 5 bases, with 10 bases sitting between them. The CDR3 bases are TGTGCCAGCAGCTTGGCCCGGTCAGGAGATACGCAGTATTTT. It translates to CASSLARSGDTQYF. Full variable domain (rest looked up from reference TRBV5-4 and TRBJ2-3): ETGVTQSPTHLIKTRGQQVTLRCSSQSGHNTVSWYQQALGQGPQFIFQYYREEENGRGNFPPRFSGLQFPNYSSELNVNALELDDSALYLCASSLARSGDTQYFGPGTRLTVL.

The chain recombines TRBV5-4 with TRBJ2-1; TRBD2 aligns across 11 bases. The CDR3 length is 16 residues. V dropped 5 bases and J dropped 5; count of bases not matched to a gene: 9. Germline-derived CDR1 and CDR2 are SGHNT and YYREEE (reference sequence). CDR3: CASSPPGLADNNEQFF. The CDR3 nucleotides are TGTGCCAGCAGTCCTCCGGGACTAGCGGACAACAATGAGCAGTTCTTC. The whole variable domain, remainder taken from reference TRBV5-4 and TRBJ2-1, is ETGVTQSPTHLIKTRGQQVTLRCSSQSGHNTVSWYQQALGQGPQFIFQYYREEENGRGNFPPRFSGLQFPNYSSELNVNALELDDSALYLCASSPPGLADNNEQFFGPGTRLTVL.

The count of this clone is one. The chain recombines TRBV24-1 with TRBJ2-2, with 8 bases fitting TRBD1. The CDR3 length is 16 residues. The germline V gene has CDR1 KGHDR and CDR2 SFDVKD. The junction had 11 bases not matched to a gene; V was cut back by 5 bases and J by 7 bases. CDR3 region: CATSALGQGAGGELFF. In nucleotides, the CDR3 is TGTGCCACCAGTGCCTTAGGACAGGGAGCGGGCGGGGAGCTGTTTTTT.

V gene TRBV27 combines with J gene TRBJ2-7; TRBD1 matches 7 bases. The J segment lost 3 bases and the V segment lost 4 bases, leaving 6 bases of the junction unmatched. Looked up from germline, CDR1 is MNHEY and CDR2 is SMNVEV (reference sequence). The CDR3 contains 14 residues. The CDR3 DNA sequence: TGTGCCAGCAGTTCACAGGGGAGAGGCTACGAGCAGTACTTC. Amino acids: CASSSQGRGYEQYF.

The CDR3 region has the DNA TGCGCCAGCAGCTTTCGACTAGCTATAGATGAGCAGTTCTTC. Amino acids: CASSFRLAIDEQFF. This chain uses TRBV5-1 with TRBJ2-1; 7 bases align to TRBD2. The V gene end was trimmed by 2 bases and the J gene end by 8 bases; junction bases not matched to a gene: 7. CDR1 and CDR2 (germline): SGHRS, YFSETQ. The CDR3 covers 14 residues.

The chain has TRBV3-1 (or the pseudogene TRBV3-2) and TRBJ2-2; D is possibly TRBD1 (5 bases). CDR3 length: 13 amino acids. CDR1 and CDR2 (germline): LGHDT, YNNKEL (reference sequence). The V gene lost 2 bases and the J gene lost 6 bases, with 7 bases spanning the gap. The CDR3 region has the DNA TGTGCCAGCAGCCAATTAGGGGCCGGGGAGCTGTTTTTT. It translates to CASSQLGAGELFF.

The CDR3 DNA reads TGCAGTGCTAGTATCCGGGAGCGATACAATGAGCAGTTCTTC. It specifies CSASIRERYNEQFF. This chain links TRBV20-1 with TRBJ2-1; tentative D call: TRBD2 (6 bases). V was trimmed by 3 bases and J by 4 bases, leaving 13 bases between them. Germline V lookup: CDR1 DFQATT, CDR2 SNEGSKA (reference sequence). The CDR3 loop spans 14 amino acids.

The sample holds a few counts of this clone. Other DNA sequences in this specimen translate into the identical CDR3. This rearrangement joins TRBV3-1 (or the pseudogene TRBV3-2) to TRBJ1-5, with 8 bases lining up with TRBD1. V lost 1 base and J lost 7; bases outside the gene matches: 6. Germline V gene data show CDR1 as LGHDT and CDR2 as YNNKEL (reference sequence). The CDR3 extends over 15 amino acids. The CDR3 protein is CASSQGDRGRQPQHF. CDR3 in DNA: TGTGCCAGCAGCCAAGGAGACAGGGGAAGACAGCCCCAGCATTTT.

This rearrangement joins TRBV5-6 to TRBJ2-7; a possible D gene is TRBD2 (5 bases). The CDR3 extends over 14 amino acids. In germline, CDR1 is SGHDT, CDR2 YYEEEE. The ends were cut back, 4 bases at V and 3 bases at J, with 14 bases in the middle. CDR3 in DNA: TGTGCCAGCAGCCCATGGGAGCTAAGCTACGAGCAGTACTTC. This translates into CASSPWELSYEQYF.

This chain joins TRBV11-2 and TRBJ2-2; a weak D match, TRBD1 (5 bases). This CDR3 comprises 15 residues. Between the trimmed V and J ends, which lost 2 bases and 7 bases, there was a span of 14 bases. In germline, CDR1 is SGHAT, CDR2 FQNNGV. The CDR3 sequence is CASSLFGAIGGELFF. The CDR3 DNA is TGTGCCAGCAGCTTATTTGGGGCAATTGGCGGGGAGCTGTTTTTT. The whole variable domain, remainder taken from reference TRBV11-2 and TRBJ2-2, is EAGVAQSPRYKIIEKRQSVAFWCNPISGHATLYWYQQILGQGPKLLIQFQNNGVVDDSQLPKDRFSAERLKGVDSTLKIQPAKLEDSAVYLCASSLFGAIGGELFFGEGSRLTVL.

The chain links TRBV3-1 (or the pseudogene TRBV3-2) to TRBJ2-3; 8 positions match TRBD2. Per germline, CDR1 LGHDT and CDR2 YNNKEL (reference sequence). The CDR3 is 15 amino acids. V dropped 3 bases and J dropped 5; count of bases not matched to a gene: 7. The CDR3 protein is CASSQREARGDTQYF. The CDR3 bases are TGTGCCAGCAGCCAGCGGGAGGCCCGGGGAGATACGCAGTATTTT.

Only one count was recorded for this clone. The J gene is TRBJ1-5, the V gene TRBV6-1; D call uncertain. The V and J ends lost 0 bases and 2 bases respectively, with 14 bases between them. This CDR3 region has 17 residues. CDR1 is MNHNS and CDR2 is SASEGT in the germline V gene. CDR3 protein: CASSEAMTRGGNQPQHF. The CDR3, as DNA: TGTGCCAGCAGTGAAGCTATGACCCGGGGTGGCAATCAGCCCCAGCATTTT.

The CDR3 nucleotides read TGTGCCAGTAGGCAACAGGGGGAGTATGGCTACACCTTC. Translating gives CASRQQGEYGYTF. The rearrangement links TRBV19 to TRBJ1-2; 8 nucleotides match TRBD1. This CDR3 has 13 amino acids. Germline assignment: CDR1 LNHDA and CDR2 SQIVND (reference sequence). The ends lost 6 bases at V and 5 bases at J; junction bases unmatched: 5.

The chain couples TRBV5-1 to TRBJ1-3; 9 bases fit TRBD1. Germline V gene sequence: CDR1 SGHRS, CDR2 YFSETQ. Trimming at V came to 4 bases and at J to 3 bases, leaving 8 bases not matched to a gene. The CDR3 runs to 16 residues. CDR3 protein: CASSLTGGIFGNTIYF. The CDR3 DNA sequence: TGCGCCAGCAGCCTGACAGGGGGGATATTTGGAAACACCATATATTTT.